At least ten counts were recorded for the clone carrying this T cell receptor beta chain. What it binds is unknown. The data originate from a study of spatial heterogeneity in lung cancer. Study summary: The count of detected beta-chain sequences consistently exceeded that of alpha-chain sequences.

Described time point: sample taken at primary tumor resection. No cells were sorted before sequencing. The whole RNA sequenced was extracted from tumor, nontumor lung or frozen PBMC. Donation came from approximately 69 patients with untreated early-stage non-small cell lung cancer. Using its own MiXCR run on the 5' RACE reads, TCRdb lists one record per CDR3 protein. The sample includes some 21,000 distinct CDR3 sequences, 4.6% seen only once; the top ten take about 7%. Germline V gene lookup returns CDR1 SGHNT and CDR2 YENEEA. The CDR3 extends over 16 amino acids. Trimming pared 9 bases from V and 1 base from J, leaving 21 bases between. Findings and caveats of the study: Ubiquitous expanded tumor TCRs were observed in blood more at resection than follow-up.

The genes are TRBV11-3 and TRBJ1-1; the D gene is possibly TRBD1 (5 bases). The receptor's source is a male donor with early-stage non-small cell lung cancer. The input for sequencing was PBMCs, taken at surgery. The CDR3 sequence: CASRINLGTGNTEAFF. Written as DNA, the CDR3 is TGTGCCAGTCGAATAAACCTAGGGACGGGGAACACTGAAGCTTTCTTT.